This TCR beta chain was sequenced during a study of STAT5B mutations in CD4+ large granular lymphocyte leukemia. The repertoire was sequenced with immunoSEQ multiplex PCR; TCRdb's copy has only in-frame clones and lacks some. In the table there are 30,000 to 40,000 clones, 88% of which are singletons. Germline loops: CDR1 SGHVS, CDR2 FNYEAQ. The V gene lost 0 bases and the J gene lost 4 bases, with 12 bases spanning the gap. This CDR3 has 15 amino acids. Sequencing was carried out using CD4+ T cells from blood buffy coats. This receptor was taken from a human donor in good health. The chain uses TRBV7-6 and TRBJ1-1; no reliable D call. The CDR3 spells CASSLAAQGATEAFF. CDR3 in DNA: TGTGCCAGCAGCTTAGCCGCCCAAGGTGCCACTGAAGCTTTCTTT.